A selection of T cell receptor beta chains follows, all from one sample in a study of regulatory T cells in long-lasting Graves disease. TCRdb re-called the multiplex PCR reads with MiXCR, one entry per CDR3 protein. The data hold 400,000 to 500,000 distinct CDR3 sequences, with about a sixth observed a single time. These same data were also listed under a study on T cells in Graves' hyperthyroidism and ophthalmopathy.

The sequencing used peripheral blood mononuclear cells (PBMCs), collected at new diagnosis, from a patient treated with antithyroid drugs. These receptors all come from a woman younger than 30 with Graves disease. Each CDR3 is given with its conserved first and last residue. A D gene is named only where the DNA matches it firmly. Clone sizes are given selectively: once, few, many, or a class where the clone is expanded.

>15|NA|TRBV18|TRBJ2-6|NA
CASSPPVSGANVLTF
TGTGCCAGCTCACCACCGGTCTCTGGGGCCAACGTCCTGACTTTC
>14|few|TRBV7-6|TRBJ1-5|NA
CASSPRGMHQPQHF
TGTGCCAGCAGCCCCCGAGGCATGCATCAGCCCCAGCATTTT
>14|many|TRBV5-1|TRBJ1-1|NA
CASSLGNGDTEAFF
TGCGCCAGCAGCTTAGGAAACGGGGACACTGAAGCTTTCTTT
>16|many|TRBV5-1|TRBJ2-2|TRBD2
CASSLVAGFPTGELFF
TGCGCCAGCAGCTTGGTAGCGGGTTTCCCGACCGGGGAGCTGTTTTTT
>12|NA|TRBV6-5|TRBJ1-2|NA
CASSYRGDGYTF
TGTGCCAGCAGTTACCGCGGGGACGGCTACACCTTC
>14|many|TRBV28|TRBJ2-1|TRBD1
CASRTGVPYNEQFF
TGTGCCAGCAGAACAGGGGTCCCCTACAATGAGCAGTTCTTC
>18|few|TRBV7-9|TRBJ1-2|NA
CASSLDRDRSPGGYGYTF
TGTGCCAGCAGCTTAGATCGGGACCGCAGTCCGGGGGGCTATGGCTACACCTTC
>15|NA|TRBV7-8|TRBJ1-1|TRBD1
CASTRTGGANTEAFF
TGTGCCAGCACCCGGACAGGGGGCGCGAACACTGAAGCTTTCTTT
>16|many|TRBV18|TRBJ2-7|NA
CASSPVIARTGYEQYF
TGTGCCAGCTCACCAGTAATTGCCCGAACGGGGTACGAGCAGTACTTC
>14|many|TRBV7-9|TRBJ2-7|NA
CASSSRDGTYEQYF
TGTGCCAGCAGCTCAAGGGACGGAACCTACGAGCAGTACTTC
>13|many|TRBV29-1|TRBJ2-7|NA
CSGTGTYSYEQYF
TGCAGCGGCACCGGGACCTACTCCTACGAGCAGTACTTC
>13|NA|TRBV10-1|TRBJ2-2|NA
CASSQVRTGELFF
TGCGCCAGCAGTCAGGTGCGGACCGGGGAGCTGTTTTTT
>14|NA|TRBV28|TRBJ2-7|TRBD2
CASKIAGGHYEQYF
TGTGCCAGCAAAATAGCGGGAGGGCACTACGAGCAGTACTTC
>16|few|TRBV2|TRBJ2-2|NA
CASSEEELGRSGELFF
TGTGCCAGCAGTGAAGAGGAATTAGGGCGGTCCGGGGAGCTGTTTTTT
>15|many|TRBV11-2|TRBJ2-7|TRBD1
CASRDQGAGSYEQYF
TGTGCCAGCAGAGACCAGGGGGCAGGGTCCTACGAGCAGTACTTC
>16|once|TRBV5-1|TRBJ2-3|TRBD1
CASSSAYDRETDTQYF
TGCGCCAGCAGCTCGGCCTACGACAGGGAGACAGATACGCAGTATTTT
>16|many|TRBV20-1|TRBJ2-4|TRBD2
CSASAPLTSGRGIQYF
TGCAGTGCTTCCGCCCCCCTGACTAGCGGGAGAGGCATTCAGTACTTC